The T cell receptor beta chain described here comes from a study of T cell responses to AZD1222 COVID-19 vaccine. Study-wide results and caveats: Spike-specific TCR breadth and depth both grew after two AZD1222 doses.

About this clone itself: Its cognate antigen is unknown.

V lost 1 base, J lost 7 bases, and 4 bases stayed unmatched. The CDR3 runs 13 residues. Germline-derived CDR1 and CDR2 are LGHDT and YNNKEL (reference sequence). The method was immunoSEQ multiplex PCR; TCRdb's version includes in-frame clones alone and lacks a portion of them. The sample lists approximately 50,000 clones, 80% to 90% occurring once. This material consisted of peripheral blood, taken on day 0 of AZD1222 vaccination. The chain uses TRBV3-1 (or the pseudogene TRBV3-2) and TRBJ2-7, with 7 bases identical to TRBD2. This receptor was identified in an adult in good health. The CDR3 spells CASSQGGSGEQYF. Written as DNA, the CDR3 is TGTGCCAGCAGCCAAGGAGGTAGCGGGGAGCAGTACTTC.